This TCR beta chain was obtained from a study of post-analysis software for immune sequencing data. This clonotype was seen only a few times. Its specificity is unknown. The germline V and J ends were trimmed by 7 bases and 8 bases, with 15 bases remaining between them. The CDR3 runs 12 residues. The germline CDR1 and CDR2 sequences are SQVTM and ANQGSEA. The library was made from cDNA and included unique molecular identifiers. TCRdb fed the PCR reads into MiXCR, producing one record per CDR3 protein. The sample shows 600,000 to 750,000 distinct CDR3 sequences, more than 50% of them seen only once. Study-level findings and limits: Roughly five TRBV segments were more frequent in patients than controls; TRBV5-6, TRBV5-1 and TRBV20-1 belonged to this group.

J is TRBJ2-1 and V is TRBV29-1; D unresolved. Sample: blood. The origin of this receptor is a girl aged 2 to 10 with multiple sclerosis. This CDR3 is CSGAGATDEQFF. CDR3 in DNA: TGCAGCGGGGCAGGAGCCACGGATGAGCAGTTCTTC.